The 13 T cell receptor beta chains presented below share a single source sample, sequenced in a study of blood T cell repertoires in COVID-19. TCRdb's copy holds only in-frame clones and misses some; the assay was immunoSEQ multiplex PCR. The table shows 200,000 to 250,000 clones, with approximately 82% occurring only once. Sequencing was performed on PBMCs or T cells enriched from blood (not recorded which). Receptor source: a man aged 35-49 years who had recovered from COVID-19.

This chain uses TRBV30 with TRBJ1-5, with TRBD1 matching over 8 bases. Germline assignment: CDR1 GTSNPN and CDR2 SVGIG (reference sequence). This CDR3 contains 14 residues. The trim removed 2 bases at V and 6 bases at J, leaving 6 bases unmatched. Written as DNA, the CDR3 is TGTGCCTGGAGTCAGGACAGGGTAGGTCAGCCCCAGCATTTT. It translates to CAWSQDRVGQPQHF.

The chain couples TRBV6-5 to TRBJ2-5; 9 bases align to TRBD1. CDR1 MNHEY and CDR2 SVGAGI come from the germline V gene. The CDR3 has 13 amino acids. The ends lost 8 bases at V and 7 bases at J; junction bases unmatched: 8. The CDR3 bases are TGTGCCAGCGCCGGACAGGGGAAGGGGACCCAGTACTTC. It encodes CASAGQGKGTQYF.

J is TRBJ2-1 and V is TRBV5-1, with 7 bases lining up with TRBD2. Germline loops: CDR1 SGHRS, CDR2 YFSETQ. J gave up 1 base and V 1 base, and 5 bases lay outside the gene matches. The CDR3 spans 16 residues. The CDR3 spells CASSLLASGSYNEQFF. The CDR3 DNA sequence: TGCGCCAGCAGCTTGTTGGCTAGCGGTTCCTACAATGAGCAGTTCTTC.

The V call is TRBV19, the J call TRBJ1-5, with D possibly matching TRBD1 (5 bases). Per germline, CDR1 LNHDA and CDR2 SQIVND (reference sequence). V dropped 3 bases and J dropped 1 base, with 13 bases sitting between them. This CDR3 is built from 16 residues. The CDR3 here is CASSILAGRSNQPQHF. CDR3 DNA sequence: TGTGCCAGTAGTATCCTGGCAGGGCGAAGCAATCAGCCCCAGCATTTT.

This clone was seen a single time. This chain joins TRBV7-2 and TRBJ2-1, with D perhaps matching TRBD2 (5 bases). The germline V gene has CDR1 SGHTA and CDR2 FQGNSA. V was shortened by 0 bases and J by 2 bases, with 8 bases between the two germline ends. The CDR3 spans 15 residues. The CDR3 sequence is CASSLAGDTYNEQFF. The CDR3 DNA sequence: TGTGCCAGCAGCTTAGCGGGAGATACCTACAATGAGCAGTTCTTC.

This clone appeared once. This chain links TRBV6-5 with TRBJ2-7; TRBD2 is a possible D gene (6 bases). CDR1 is MNHEY and CDR2 is SVGAGI in the germline V gene. The CDR3 is made up of 13 amino acids. The V end lost 7 bases, the J end lost 5 bases, and 15 bases lay between the germline ends. The CDR3 sequence is CASTPPGDHEQYF. CDR3 nucleotides: TGTGCCAGCACCCCCCCGGGGGACCACGAGCAGTACTTC.

The rearrangement joins TRBV6-5 to TRBJ2-1, with 10 bases aligning to TRBD2. V was clipped by 2 bases and J by 5 bases; unmatched bases: 6. Germline CDR1 reads MNHEY; CDR2 reads SVGAGI. This CDR3 has 16 amino acids. The CDR3 spells CASSYLRAGGDNEQFF. CDR3 in DNA: TGTGCCAGCAGTTACCTCCGAGCGGGAGGGGACAATGAGCAGTTCTTC.

With respect to this clone: At one boundary the junction diverges from the germline segment, which might be a read error. V and J are TRBV19 and TRBJ2-7; TRBD2 matches 12 bases. Germline V gene data show CDR1 as LNHDA and CDR2 as SQIVND (reference sequence). The CDR3 contains 12 residues. The CDR3 loop is CASRGLAGEHYF. As DNA, the CDR3 is TGTGCCAGTAGGGGACTAGCGGGCGAGCATTACTTC.

This rearrangement joins TRBV20-1 to TRBJ2-3; 8 nucleotides align to TRBD2. The germline V gene encodes CDR1 DFQATT and CDR2 SNEGSKA (reference sequence). The CDR3 has 14 amino acids. V shed 3 bases and J 5 bases; nucleotides not matched to a gene: 7. In DNA, the CDR3 is TGCAGTGCTAGTAGCGGGATTTTCGAAGATACGCAGTATTTT. It translates to CSASSGIFEDTQYF.

The chain is built from TRBV6-2 or TRBV6-3 and TRBJ2-7, with a weak D call TRBD1 (5 bases). From germline, CDR1 is MNHEY and CDR2 SVGEGT. The V end lost 0 bases, the J end lost 4 bases, and 13 bases lay between the germline ends. The CDR3 runs to 15 residues. In nucleotides, the CDR3 is TGTGCCAGCAGTTACTCGTTGCAGGGCGAATACGAGCAGTACTTC. Translation: CASSYSLQGEYEQYF.

The chain has TRBV29-1 and TRBJ2-7; no firm D call. Trimming pared 7 bases from V and 9 bases from J, leaving 16 bases between. The CDR3 length is 11 residues. Per the germline V gene, CDR1 is SQVTM and CDR2 is ANQGSEA. CDR3 sequence reads: CSASKNGRQYF. CDR3 nucleotide sequence: TGCAGCGCCTCAAAGAACGGTCGGCAGTACTTC.

This clone was seen once. DNA of the CDR3: TGTGCCAGCAGCCAAGGGGGGGTGGAGACCCAGTACTTC. Its protein product is CASSQGGVETQYF. This chain links TRBV3-1 (or the pseudogene TRBV3-2) with TRBJ2-5; the D gene is possibly TRBD2 (6 bases). Germline V gene data show CDR1 as LGHDT and CDR2 as YNNKEL (reference sequence). Trimming took off 1 base at V and 5 bases at J, with 8 bases between the two ends. The CDR3 sequence is 13 residues long.

The chain couples TRBV2 to TRBJ1-2, with a weak D call TRBD1 (6 bases). The CDR3 has 15 residues. Germline V gene lookup returns CDR1 SNHLY and CDR2 FYNNEI. Trimming took 10 bases from V and 4 from J, leaving 22 bases between them. The chain's CDR3 is CATSPADTGTYGYTF. In DNA form, the CDR3 reads TGTGCCACCTCACCGGCGGACACAGGGACCTATGGCTACACCTTC.